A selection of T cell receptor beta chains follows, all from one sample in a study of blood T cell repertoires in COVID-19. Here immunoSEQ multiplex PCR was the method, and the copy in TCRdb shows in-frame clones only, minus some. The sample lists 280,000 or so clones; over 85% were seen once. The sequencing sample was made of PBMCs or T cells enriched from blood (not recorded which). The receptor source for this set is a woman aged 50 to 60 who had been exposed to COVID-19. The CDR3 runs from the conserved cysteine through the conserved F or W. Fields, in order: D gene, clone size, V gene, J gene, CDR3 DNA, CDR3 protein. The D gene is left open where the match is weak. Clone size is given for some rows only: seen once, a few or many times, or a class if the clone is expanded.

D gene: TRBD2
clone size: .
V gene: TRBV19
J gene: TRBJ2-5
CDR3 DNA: TGTGCCAGTAGTATTCCGGGGGGGCGAGAGACCCAGTACTTC
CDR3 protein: CASSIPGGRETQYF

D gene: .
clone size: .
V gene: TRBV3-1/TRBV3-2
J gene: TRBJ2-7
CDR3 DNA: TGTGCCAGCAGCCTTCAGGCCCATTCCTACGAGCAGTACTTC
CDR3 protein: CASSLQAHSYEQYF

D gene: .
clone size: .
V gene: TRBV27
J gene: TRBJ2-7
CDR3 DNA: TGTGCCAGCAGTTGGTCTCAGAACTACGAGCAGTACTTC
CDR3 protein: CASSWSQNYEQYF

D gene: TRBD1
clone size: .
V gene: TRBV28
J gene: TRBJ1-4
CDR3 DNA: TGTGCCAGCACAGGGACAGGGCCTAATGAAAAACTGTTTTTT
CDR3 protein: CASTGTGPNEKLFF

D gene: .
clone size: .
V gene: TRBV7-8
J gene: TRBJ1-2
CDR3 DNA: TGTGCCAGCAGCTGGAGAAGAACTAACTATGGCTACACCTTC
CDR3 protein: CASSWRRTNYGYTF

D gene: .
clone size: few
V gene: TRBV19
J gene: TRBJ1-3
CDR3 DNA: TGTGCCAGTACCCCAGGGGCCTTCTGGAGAAACACCATATATTTT
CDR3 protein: CASTPGAFWRNTIYF

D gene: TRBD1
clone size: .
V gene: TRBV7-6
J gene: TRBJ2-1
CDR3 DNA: TGTGCCAGCAGCCCCGTGGACAGGGTCAATGAGCAGTTCTTC
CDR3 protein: CASSPVDRVNEQFF

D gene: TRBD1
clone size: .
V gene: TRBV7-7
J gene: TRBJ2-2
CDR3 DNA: TGTGCTAGCAGCAGGGGACAGGGGGTCACCGGGGAGCTGTTTTTT
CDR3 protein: CASSRGQGVTGELFF

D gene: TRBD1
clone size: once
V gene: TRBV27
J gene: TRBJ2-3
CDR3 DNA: TGTGCCAGCAGTACCCACAGGGGGATGAGCACAGATACGCAGTATTTT
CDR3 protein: CASSTHRGMSTDTQYF

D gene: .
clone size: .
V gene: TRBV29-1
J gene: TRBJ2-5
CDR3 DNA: TGCAGCGTTGAAGCAATTCTAGCTGAGGAGACCCAGTACTTC
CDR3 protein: CSVEAILAEETQYF

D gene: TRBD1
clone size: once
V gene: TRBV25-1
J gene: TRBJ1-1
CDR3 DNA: TGTGCCAGCAGTGGGACAGGGTGGGGCACTGAAGCTTTCTTT
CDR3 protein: CASSGTGWGTEAFF

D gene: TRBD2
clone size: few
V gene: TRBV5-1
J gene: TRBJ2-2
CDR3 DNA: TGCGCCAGCAGCCCAGGCGGGGGGCACACCGGGGAGCTGTTTTTT
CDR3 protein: CASSPGGGHTGELFF

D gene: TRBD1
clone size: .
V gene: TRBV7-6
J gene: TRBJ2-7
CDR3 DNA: TGTGCCAGCAGCTCTGGACAGGGAACCTACGAGCAGTACTTC
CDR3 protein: CASSSGQGTYEQYF

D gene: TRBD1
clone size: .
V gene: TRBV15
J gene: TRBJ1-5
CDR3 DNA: TGTGCCAACATTAGGGGGCGAGGTCAGCCCCAGCATTTT
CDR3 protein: CANIRGRGQPQHF

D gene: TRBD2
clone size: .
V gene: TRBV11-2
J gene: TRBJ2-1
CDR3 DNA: TGTGCCAGCAGCGGGGGGGTGAGCTCCTACAATGAGCAGTTCTTC
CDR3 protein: CASSGGVSSYNEQFF

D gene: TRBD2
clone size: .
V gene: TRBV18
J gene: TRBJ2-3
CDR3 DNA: TGTGCCAGCTCACCACCATGGACTAGCGGCACAGATACGCAGTATTTT
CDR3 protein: CASSPPWTSGTDTQYF

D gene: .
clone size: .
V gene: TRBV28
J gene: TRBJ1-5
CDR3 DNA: TGTGCCAGCGGCTATGGGGGCCGTCAGCCCCAGCATTTT
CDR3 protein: CASGYGGRQPQHF

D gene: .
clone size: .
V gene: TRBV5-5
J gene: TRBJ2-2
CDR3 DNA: TGTGCCAGCAGCCGGGGACACAACACCGGGGAGCTGTTTTTT
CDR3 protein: CASSRGHNTGELFF

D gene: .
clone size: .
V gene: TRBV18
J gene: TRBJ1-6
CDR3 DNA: TGTGCCAGCTCACCGCAGGGAAATAATTCACCCCTCCACTTT
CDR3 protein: CASSPQGNNSPLHF

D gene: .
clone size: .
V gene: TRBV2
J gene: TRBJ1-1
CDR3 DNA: TGTGCCAGCAGTATCGTCGTACAGAACACTGAAGCTTTCTTT
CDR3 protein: CASSIVVQNTEAFF

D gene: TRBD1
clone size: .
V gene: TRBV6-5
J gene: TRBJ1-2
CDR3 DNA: TGTGCCAGCGGAACGGGACAGAGCATCTATGGCTACACCTTC
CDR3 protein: CASGTGQSIYGYTF

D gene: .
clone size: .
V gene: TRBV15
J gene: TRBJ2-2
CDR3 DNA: TGTGCCACCAGCAGAACAGGATACACCGGGGAGCTGTTTTTT
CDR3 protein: CATSRTGYTGELFF

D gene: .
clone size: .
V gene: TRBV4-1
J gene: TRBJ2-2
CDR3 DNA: TGCGCCAGCAGCCAAGATCCGGGGGCCGGGGAGCTGTTTTTT
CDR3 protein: CASSQDPGAGELFF

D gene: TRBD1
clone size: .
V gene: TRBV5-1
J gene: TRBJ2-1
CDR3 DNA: TGCGCCAGCAGCTTGGAAGGACAGGGGATCTACAATGAGCAGTTCTTC
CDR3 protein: CASSLEGQGIYNEQFF

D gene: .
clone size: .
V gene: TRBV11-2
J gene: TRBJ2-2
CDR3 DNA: TGTGCCAGCAGCTTTTTTCTAGGGGGGGCCCGGAGGACCGGGGAGCTGTTTTTT
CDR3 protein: CASSFFLGGARRTGELFF

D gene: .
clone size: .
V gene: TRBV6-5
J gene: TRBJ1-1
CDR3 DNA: TGTGCCAGCAGTCGGGGGTCTGAAGCTTTCTTT
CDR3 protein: CASSRGSEAFF

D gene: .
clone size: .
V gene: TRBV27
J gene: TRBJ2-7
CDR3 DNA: TGTGCCAGCAGTTTATCCTCAGACTCCTCCTACGAGCAGTACTTC
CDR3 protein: CASSLSSDSSYEQYF

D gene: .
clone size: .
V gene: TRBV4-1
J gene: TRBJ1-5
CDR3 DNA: TGCGCCAGCAGCCAAGGCAGGGAGGATGGTCAGCCCCAGCATTTT
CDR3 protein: CASSQGREDGQPQHF

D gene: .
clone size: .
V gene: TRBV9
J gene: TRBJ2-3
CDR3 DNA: TGTGCCAGCAGCTTAACAGGCGCAGGAGGCACAGATACGCAGTATTTT
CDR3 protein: CASSLTGAGGTDTQYF

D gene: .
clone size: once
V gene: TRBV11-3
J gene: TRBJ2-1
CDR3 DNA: TGTGCCAGCAGCTTAAGGACAGCCGTTTACAATGAGCAGTTCTTC
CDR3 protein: CASSLRTAVYNEQFF

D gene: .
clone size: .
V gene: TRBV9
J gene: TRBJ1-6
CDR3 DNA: TGTGCCAGCAGCGTAGGGGGGGTTTCAACTTCACCCCTCCACTTT
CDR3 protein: CASSVGGVSTSPLHF

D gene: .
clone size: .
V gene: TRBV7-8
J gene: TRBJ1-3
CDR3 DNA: TGTGCCAGCAGTTCAGGTGGCCTTGGAAACACCATATATTTT
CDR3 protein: CASSSGGLGNTIYF

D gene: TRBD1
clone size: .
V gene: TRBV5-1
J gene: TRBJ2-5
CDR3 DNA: TGCGCCAGCAGCATACCGGGACAGGGGGAGGAGACCCAGTACTTC
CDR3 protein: CASSIPGQGEETQYF

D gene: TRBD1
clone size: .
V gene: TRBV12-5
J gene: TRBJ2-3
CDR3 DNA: TGTGCTAGTGGTTTGGGACTTATAGGGGGCGCGAGCACAGATACGCAGTATTTT
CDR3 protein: CASGLGLIGGASTDTQYF

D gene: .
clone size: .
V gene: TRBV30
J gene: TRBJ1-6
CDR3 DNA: TGTGCCTGGAGTGTACAGGGTTATAATTCACCCCTCCACTTT
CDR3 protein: CAWSVQGYNSPLHF

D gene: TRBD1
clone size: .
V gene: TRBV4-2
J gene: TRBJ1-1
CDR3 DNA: TGTGCCAGCAGCCAAGATGGGGACAGGGAGTCTTTCTTT
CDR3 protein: CASSQDGDRESFF

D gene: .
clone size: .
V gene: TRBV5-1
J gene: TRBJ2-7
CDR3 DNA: TGCGCCAGCAGCCAACAAGGGAGCGCACCCTACGAGCAGTACTTC
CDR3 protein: CASSQQGSAPYEQYF

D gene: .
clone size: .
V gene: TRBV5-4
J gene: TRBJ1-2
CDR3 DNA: TGTGCCAGCAGCGGAGTTAAGGACTATGGCTACACCTTC
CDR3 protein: CASSGVKDYGYTF

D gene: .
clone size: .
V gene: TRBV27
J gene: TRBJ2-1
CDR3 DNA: .
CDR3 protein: CASSSSTSGGPPNSYNEQFF

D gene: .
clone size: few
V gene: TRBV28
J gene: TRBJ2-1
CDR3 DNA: TGTGCCAGCATAAGGACAGCCTCCTACAATGAGCAGTTCTTC
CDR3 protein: CASIRTASYNEQFF

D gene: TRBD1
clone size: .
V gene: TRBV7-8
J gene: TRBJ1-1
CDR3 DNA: TGTGCCAGCAGCCACAGGGGCGCGGAGACTGAAGCTTTCTTT
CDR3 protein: CASSHRGAETEAFF

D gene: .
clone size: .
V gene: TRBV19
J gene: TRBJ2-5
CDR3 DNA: TGTGCCAGTAGTCTTGAGACTAGGGGGACCCAGTACTTC
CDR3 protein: CASSLETRGTQYF

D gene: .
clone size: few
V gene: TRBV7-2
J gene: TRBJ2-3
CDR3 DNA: TGTGCCAGCAGCTTAGTCCCCTCGGGAACGACCAAACTCACAGATACGCAGTATTTT
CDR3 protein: CASSLVPSGTTKLTDTQYF

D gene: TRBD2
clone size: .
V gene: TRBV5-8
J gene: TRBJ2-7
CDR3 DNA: TGTGCCAGCAGCTTGGCGACTAGCGGGGGCGGGGAGCAGTACTTC
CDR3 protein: CASSLATSGGGEQYF

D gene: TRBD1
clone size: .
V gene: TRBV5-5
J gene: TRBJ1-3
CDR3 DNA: TGTGCCAGCAGCTGGGGGACAGGGTCTGGAAACACCATATATTTT
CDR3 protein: CASSWGTGSGNTIYF

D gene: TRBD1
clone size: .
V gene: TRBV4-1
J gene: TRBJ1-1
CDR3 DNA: TGCGCCAGCAGAAAGGACAGGGGGGGAAGCACTGAAGCTTTCTTT
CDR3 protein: CASRKDRGGSTEAFF

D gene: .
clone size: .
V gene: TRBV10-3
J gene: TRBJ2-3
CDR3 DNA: TGTGCCATCAGTGAGTCTCACCTACGAGATACGCAGTATTTT
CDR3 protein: CAISESHLRDTQYF

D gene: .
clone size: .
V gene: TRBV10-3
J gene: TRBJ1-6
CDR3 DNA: TGTGCCATCAAGAAGGAGGGTAACGAGAATTCACCCCTCCACTTT
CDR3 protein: CAIKKEGNENSPLHF

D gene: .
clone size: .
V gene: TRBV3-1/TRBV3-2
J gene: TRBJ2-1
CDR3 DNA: TGTGCCAGCAGCCAAGGAGCTGGGACTTTAGGCAATGAGCAGTTCTTC
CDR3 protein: CASSQGAGTLGNEQFF